These 3 T cell receptor beta chains originate from one sample sequenced in a study of blood T cell repertoires in COVID-19. TCRdb's table, derived via immunoSEQ multiplex PCR, lists solely in-frame clones and lacks some. The sample carries approximately 250,000 clones, around 88% recorded once. The material sequenced was PBMCs or T cells enriched from blood (not recorded which). These TCRs come from a woman aged 40 to 50 with acute COVID-19.

The rearrangement joins TRBV29-1 to TRBJ1-1, with 9 bases that match TRBD1. V lost 7 bases to trimming and J lost 4 bases; unmatched junction nucleotides: 13. The CDR3 is made up of 15 amino acids. The germline CDR1 and CDR2 sequences are SQVTM and ANQGSEA. For the CDR3, the DNA is TGCAGCGCCTCGCGCGGACAGGGGTTCAGCACTGAAGCTTTCTTT. Its protein product is CSASRGQGFSTEAFF.

V and J are TRBV18 and TRBJ2-6; TRBD2 is a possible D gene (6 bases). Germline V lookup: CDR1 KGHSH, CDR2 LQKENI. The CDR3 length is 13 residues. The V and J ends lost 5 bases and 19 bases respectively, with 21 bases between them. CDR3 sequence reads: CASSGMSEGWFTF. In nucleotides, the CDR3 is TGTGCCAGCTCAGGAATGTCGGAGGGGTGGTTTACTTTC.

The genes are TRBV11-2 and TRBJ2-1; TRBD2 matches 7 bases. Unmatched junction bases numbered 5, after V lost 5 bases and J lost 1 base. The CDR3 length is 15 residues. Germline V gives CDR1 SGHAT, CDR2 FQNNGV. The CDR3 DNA sequence: TGTGCCAGCAGCCCATATAGCGGGTCCTACAATGAGCAGTTCTTC. The encoded protein is CASSPYSGSYNEQFF. The whole variable domain, filled in from reference TRBV11-2 and TRBJ2-1, reads EAGVAQSPRYKIIEKRQSVAFWCNPISGHATLYWYQQILGQGPKLLIQFQNNGVVDDSQLPKDRFSAERLKGVDSTLKIQPAKLEDSAVYLCASSPYSGSYNEQFFGPGTRLTVL.